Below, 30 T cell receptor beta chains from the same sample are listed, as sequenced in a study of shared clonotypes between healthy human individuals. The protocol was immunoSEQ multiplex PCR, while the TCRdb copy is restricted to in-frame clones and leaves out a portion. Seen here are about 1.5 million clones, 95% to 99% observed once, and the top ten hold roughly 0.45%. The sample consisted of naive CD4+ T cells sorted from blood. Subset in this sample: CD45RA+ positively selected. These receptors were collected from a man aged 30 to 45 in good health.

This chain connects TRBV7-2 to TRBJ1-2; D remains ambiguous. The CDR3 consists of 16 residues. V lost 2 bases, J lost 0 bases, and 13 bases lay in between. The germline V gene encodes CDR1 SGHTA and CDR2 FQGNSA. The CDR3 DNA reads TGTGCCAGCAGCTTATATTTCCGGGTCTCTAACTATGGCTACACCTTC. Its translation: CASSLYFRVSNYGYTF.

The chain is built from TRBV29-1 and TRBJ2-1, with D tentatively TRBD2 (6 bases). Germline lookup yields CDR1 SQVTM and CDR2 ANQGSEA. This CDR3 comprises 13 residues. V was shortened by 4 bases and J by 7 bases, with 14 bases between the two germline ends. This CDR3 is CSVAGGITNEQFF. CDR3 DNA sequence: TGCAGCGTTGCGGGCGGGATAACGAATGAGCAGTTCTTC.

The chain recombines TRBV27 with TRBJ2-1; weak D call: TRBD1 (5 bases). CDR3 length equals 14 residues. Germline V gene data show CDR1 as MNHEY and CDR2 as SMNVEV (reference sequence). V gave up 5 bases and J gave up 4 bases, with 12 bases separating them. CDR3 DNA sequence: TGTGCCAGCAGTCGTAAGACAGCTTACAATGAGCAGTTCTTC. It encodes CASSRKTAYNEQFF.

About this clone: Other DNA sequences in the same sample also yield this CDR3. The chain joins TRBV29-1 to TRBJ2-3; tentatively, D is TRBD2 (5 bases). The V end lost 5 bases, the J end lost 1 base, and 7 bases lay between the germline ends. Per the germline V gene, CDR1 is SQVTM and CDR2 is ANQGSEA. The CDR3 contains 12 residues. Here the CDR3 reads CSVTAGTDTQYF. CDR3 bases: TGCAGCGTTACAGCGGGCACAGATACGCAGTATTTT.

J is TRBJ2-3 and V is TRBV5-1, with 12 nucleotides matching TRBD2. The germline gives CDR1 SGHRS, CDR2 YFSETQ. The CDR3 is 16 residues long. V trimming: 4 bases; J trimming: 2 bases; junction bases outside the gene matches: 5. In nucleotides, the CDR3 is TGCGCCAGCAGCGGGGCTAGCGGGAGGGCCACAGATACGCAGTATTTT. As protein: CASSGASGRATDTQYF.

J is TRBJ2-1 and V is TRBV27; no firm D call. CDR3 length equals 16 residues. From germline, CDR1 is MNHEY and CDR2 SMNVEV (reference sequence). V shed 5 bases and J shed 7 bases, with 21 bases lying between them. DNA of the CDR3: TGTGCCAGCAGTCAGGCCGACTCCAGATCTCGGAATGAGCAGTTCTTC. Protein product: CASSQADSRSRNEQFF.

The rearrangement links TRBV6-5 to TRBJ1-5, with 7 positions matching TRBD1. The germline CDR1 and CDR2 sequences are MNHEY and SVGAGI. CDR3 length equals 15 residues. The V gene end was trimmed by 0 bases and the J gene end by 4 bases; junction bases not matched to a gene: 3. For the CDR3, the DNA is TGTGCCAGCAGTTACTCGCGGGACAGAAATCAGCCCCAGCATTTT. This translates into CASSYSRDRNQPQHF.

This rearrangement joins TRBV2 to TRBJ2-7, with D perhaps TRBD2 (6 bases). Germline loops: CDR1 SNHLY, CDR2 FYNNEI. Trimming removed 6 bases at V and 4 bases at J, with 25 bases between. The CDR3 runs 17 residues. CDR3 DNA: TGTGCCAGCAGGGACCCTGGACACGGGAGAACAGGATACGAGCAGTACTTC. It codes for CASRDPGHGRTGYEQYF.

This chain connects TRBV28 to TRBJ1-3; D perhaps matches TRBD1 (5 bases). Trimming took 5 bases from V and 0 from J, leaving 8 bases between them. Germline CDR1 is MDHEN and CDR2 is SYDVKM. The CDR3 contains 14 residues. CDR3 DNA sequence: TGTGCCAGCAGTCGGGACGGCTCTGGAAACACCATATATTTT. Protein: CASSRDGSGNTIYF.

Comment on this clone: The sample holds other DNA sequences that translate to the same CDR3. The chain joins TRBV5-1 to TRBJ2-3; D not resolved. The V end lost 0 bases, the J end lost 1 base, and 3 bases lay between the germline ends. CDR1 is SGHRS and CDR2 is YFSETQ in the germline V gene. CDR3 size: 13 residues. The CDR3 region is CASSLGGTDTQYF. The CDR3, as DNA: TGCGCCAGCAGCTTGGGAGGCACAGATACGCAGTATTTT. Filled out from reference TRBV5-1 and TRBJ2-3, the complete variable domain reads KAGVTQTPRYLIKTRGQQVTLSCSPISGHRSVSWYQQTPGQGLQFLFEYFSETQRNKGNFPGRFSGRQFSNSRSEMNVSTLELGDSALYLCASSLGGTDTQYFGPGTRLTVL.

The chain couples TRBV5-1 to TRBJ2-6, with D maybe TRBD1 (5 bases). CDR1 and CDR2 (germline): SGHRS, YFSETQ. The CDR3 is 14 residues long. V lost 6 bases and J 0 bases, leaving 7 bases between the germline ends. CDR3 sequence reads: CASNQGSGANVLTF. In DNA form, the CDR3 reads TGCGCCAGCAACCAGGGCTCTGGGGCCAACGTCCTGACTTTC.

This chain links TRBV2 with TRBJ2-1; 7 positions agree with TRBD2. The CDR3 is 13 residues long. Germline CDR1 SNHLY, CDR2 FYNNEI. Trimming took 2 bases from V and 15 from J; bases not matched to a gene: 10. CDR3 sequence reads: CASSETSAGRGFF. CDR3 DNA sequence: TGTGCCAGCAGTGAAACGTCAGCGGGAAGAGGGTTCTTC.

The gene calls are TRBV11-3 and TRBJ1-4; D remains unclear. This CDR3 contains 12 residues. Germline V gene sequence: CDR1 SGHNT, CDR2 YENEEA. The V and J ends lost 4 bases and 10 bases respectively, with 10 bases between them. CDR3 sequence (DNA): TGTGCCAGCAGCTCTAACCCGGGAAAACTGTTTTTT. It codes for CASSSNPGKLFF.

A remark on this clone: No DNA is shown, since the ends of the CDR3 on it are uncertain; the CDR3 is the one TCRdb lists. This CDR3 reads CASAGSYEQYFGPGPTNEQYF. This chain links TRBV19 with TRBJ2-7; the table's D call of TRBD2 was not tested on the DNA. The germline V gene encodes CDR1 LNHDA and CDR2 SQIVND (reference sequence). The CDR3 contains 21 residues when both ends are counted.

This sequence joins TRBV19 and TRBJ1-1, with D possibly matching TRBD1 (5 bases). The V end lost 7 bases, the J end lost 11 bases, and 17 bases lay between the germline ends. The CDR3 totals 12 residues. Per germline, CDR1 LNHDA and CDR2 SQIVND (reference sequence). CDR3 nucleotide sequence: TGTGCCAGTACCCCGGGGGGGGTTAACGCTTTCTTT. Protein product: CASTPGGVNAFF.

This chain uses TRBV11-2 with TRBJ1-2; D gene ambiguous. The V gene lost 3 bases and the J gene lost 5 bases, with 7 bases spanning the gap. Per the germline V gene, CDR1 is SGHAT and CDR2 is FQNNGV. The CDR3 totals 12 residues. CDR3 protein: CASSLRQYGYTF. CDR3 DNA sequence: TGTGCCAGCAGCTTGAGGCAGTATGGCTACACCTTC.

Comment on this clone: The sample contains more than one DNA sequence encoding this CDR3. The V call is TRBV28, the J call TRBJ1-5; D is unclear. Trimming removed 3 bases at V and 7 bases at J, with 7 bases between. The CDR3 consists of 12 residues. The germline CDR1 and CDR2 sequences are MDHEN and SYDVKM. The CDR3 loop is CASSFGEQPQHF. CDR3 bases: TGTGCCAGCAGTTTTGGCGAGCAGCCCCAGCATTTT.

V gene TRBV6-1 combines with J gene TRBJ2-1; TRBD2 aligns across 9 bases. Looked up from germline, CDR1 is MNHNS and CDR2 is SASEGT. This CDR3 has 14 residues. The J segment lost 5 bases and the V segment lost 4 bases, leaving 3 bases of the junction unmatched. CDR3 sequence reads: CASSGSGGHNEQFF. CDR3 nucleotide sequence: TGTGCCAGCAGTGGTAGCGGGGGACACAATGAGCAGTTCTTC.

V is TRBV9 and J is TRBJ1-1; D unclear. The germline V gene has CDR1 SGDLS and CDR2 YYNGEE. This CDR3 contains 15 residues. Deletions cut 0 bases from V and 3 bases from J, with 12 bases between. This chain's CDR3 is CASSVGLIYDTEAFF. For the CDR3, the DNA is TGTGCCAGCAGCGTAGGGCTGATTTATGACACTGAAGCTTTCTTT.

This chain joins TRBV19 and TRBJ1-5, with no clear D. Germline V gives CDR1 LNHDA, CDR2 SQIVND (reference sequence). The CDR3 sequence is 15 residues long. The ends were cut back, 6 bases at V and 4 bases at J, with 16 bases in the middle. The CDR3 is CASSPASYGNQPQHF. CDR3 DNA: TGTGCCAGTAGCCCCGCCTCCTACGGGAATCAGCCCCAGCATTTT.

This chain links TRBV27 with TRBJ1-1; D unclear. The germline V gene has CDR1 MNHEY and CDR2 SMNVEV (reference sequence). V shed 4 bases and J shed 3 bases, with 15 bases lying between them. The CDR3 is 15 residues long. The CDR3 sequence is CASSWDWADHTEAFF. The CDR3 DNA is TGTGCCAGCAGTTGGGATTGGGCAGACCACACTGAAGCTTTCTTT.

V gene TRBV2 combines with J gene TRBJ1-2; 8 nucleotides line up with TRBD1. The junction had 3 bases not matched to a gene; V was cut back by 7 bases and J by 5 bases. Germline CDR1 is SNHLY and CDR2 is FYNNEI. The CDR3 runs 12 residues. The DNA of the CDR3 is TGTGCCAGCATGGACAGGGTTTATGGCTACACCTTC. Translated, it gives CASMDRVYGYTF.

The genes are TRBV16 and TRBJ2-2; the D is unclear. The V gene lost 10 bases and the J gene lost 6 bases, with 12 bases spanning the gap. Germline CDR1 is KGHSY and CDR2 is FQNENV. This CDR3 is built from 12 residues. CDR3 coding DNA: TGTGCCACGAGACCGGGTCCCGGGGAGCTGTTTTTT. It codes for CATRPGPGELFF.

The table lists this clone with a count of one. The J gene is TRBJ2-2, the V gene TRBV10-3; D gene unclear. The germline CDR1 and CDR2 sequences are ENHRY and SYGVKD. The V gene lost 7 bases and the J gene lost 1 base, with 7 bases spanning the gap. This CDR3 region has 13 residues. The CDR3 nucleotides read TGTGCCATCACCCCAGGGAACACCGGGGAGCTGTTTTTT. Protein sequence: CAITPGNTGELFF.

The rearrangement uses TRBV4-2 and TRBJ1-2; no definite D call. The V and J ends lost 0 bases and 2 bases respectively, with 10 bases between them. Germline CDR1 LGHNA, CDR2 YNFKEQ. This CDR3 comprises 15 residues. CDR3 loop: CASSQERSRNYGYTF. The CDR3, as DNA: TGTGCCAGCAGCCAAGAGAGATCCAGGAACTATGGCTACACCTTC.

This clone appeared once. For the CDR3, the DNA is TGTGCCAGTGGGACAGGGAACACAGATACGCAGTATTTT. Its translation: CASGTGNTDTQYF. The genes are TRBV2 and TRBJ2-3; 9 nucleotides line up with TRBD1. The CDR3 runs 13 residues. Unmatched junction bases numbered 3, after V lost 9 bases and J lost 2 bases. Germline V gene lookup returns CDR1 SNHLY and CDR2 FYNNEI.

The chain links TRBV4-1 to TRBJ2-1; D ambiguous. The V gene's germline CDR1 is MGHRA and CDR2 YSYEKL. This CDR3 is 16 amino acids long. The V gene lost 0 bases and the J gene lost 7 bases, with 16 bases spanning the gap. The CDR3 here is CASSQDTGPRANEQFF. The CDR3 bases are TGCGCCAGCAGCCAAGACACCGGGCCCCGGGCGAATGAGCAGTTCTTC.

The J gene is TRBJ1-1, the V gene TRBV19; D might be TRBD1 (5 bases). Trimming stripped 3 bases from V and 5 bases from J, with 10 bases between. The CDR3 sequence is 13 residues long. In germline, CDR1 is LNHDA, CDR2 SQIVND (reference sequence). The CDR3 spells CASSMGRGTEAFF. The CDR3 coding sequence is TGTGCCAGTAGTATGGGAAGGGGTACTGAAGCTTTCTTT.

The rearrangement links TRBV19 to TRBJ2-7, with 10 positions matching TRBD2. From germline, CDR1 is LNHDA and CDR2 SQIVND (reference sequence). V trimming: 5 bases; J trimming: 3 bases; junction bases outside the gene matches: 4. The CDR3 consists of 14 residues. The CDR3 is CASSRSGRIYEQYF. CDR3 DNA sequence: TGTGCCAGTAGTCGTAGCGGGAGGATCTACGAGCAGTACTTC.

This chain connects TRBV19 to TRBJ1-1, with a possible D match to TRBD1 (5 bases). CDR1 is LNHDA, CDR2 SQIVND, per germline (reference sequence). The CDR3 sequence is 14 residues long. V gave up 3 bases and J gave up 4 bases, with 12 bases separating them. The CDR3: CASSIRGAGTEAFF. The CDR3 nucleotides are TGTGCCAGTAGTATCCGCGGGGCGGGCACTGAAGCTTTCTTT.